This entry concerns a single T cell receptor beta chain. This sample is part of a study of shared clonotypes between healthy human individuals. The CDR3 has 16 residues. V lost 8 bases to trimming and J lost 6 bases, with 23 bases between them. Germline V gene lookup returns CDR1 LNHDA and CDR2 SQIVND (reference sequence). Repertoires were generated with immunoSEQ multiplex PCR, while TCRdb's copy carries only in-frame clones and drops some. Here the sample spans about 610,000 clones, about 97% being singletons. The rearrangement links TRBV19 to TRBJ2-1, with a tentative D call TRBD2 (5 bases). Sample: naive CD4+ T cells sorted from blood. Regarding subset: CD45RA+ positively selected. The receptor was derived from a woman aged 25 to 39 in good health. The CDR3 DNA reads as TGTGCCAGTCGAGGAGGCAAGGGCCCCGGCTTCAATGAGCAGTTCTTC. This translates into CASRGGKGPGFNEQFF.